Listed below are T cell receptor beta chains from one sample, sequenced in a study of blood T cells in healthy people across ages. One entry per CDR3 protein, called by TCRdb with MiXCR from the 5' RACE reads. Here the sample spans about 1.5 million distinct CDR3 sequences, roughly 43% being singletons. Material: blood. The receptors were gathered from a woman younger than 35 in good health. The CDR3 runs from the conserved cysteine through the conserved F or W. The order of the fields is CDR3 length, D gene, clone size, J gene, V gene, CDR3 protein, CDR3 DNA. D genes are given only for firm matches. Only part of the rows carry a size: once, few, many, or a class if the clone is expanded.

>19|-|-|TRBJ2-6|TRBV28
CASSTGDMASTSGANVLTF
TGTGCCAGCAGTACCGGGGACATGGCTTCTACGTCTGGGGCCAACGTCCTGACTTTC
>15|-|-|TRBJ1-2|TRBV12-3/TRBV12-4
CASSFVGTENYGYTF
TGTGCCAGCAGTTTCGTCGGGACGGAGAACTATGGCTACACCTTC
>14|TRBD1|many|TRBJ2-7|TRBV6-6
CASSYRDSSYEQYF
TGTGCCAGCAGTTACCGGGACAGCTCCTACGAGCAGTACTTC
>19|TRBD2|few|TRBJ2-1|TRBV12-3/TRBV12-4
CASSPNPGAGGSSYNEQFF
TGTGCCAGCAGTCCGAACCCGGGAGCGGGGGGTAGCTCCTACAATGAGCAGTTCTTC
>13|TRBD2|few|TRBJ2-7|TRBV20-1
CSASSGASYEQYF
TGCAGTGCCTCTAGCGGGGCCTCCTACGAGCAGTACTTC
>13|TRBD1|few|TRBJ2-7|TRBV2
CASRGTATYEQYF
TGTGCCAGCAGGGGGACAGCCACCTACGAGCAGTACTTC
>14|TRBD2|-|TRBJ2-7|TRBV12-3/TRBV12-4
CASSWGAGIGEQYF
TGTGCCAGCAGTTGGGGAGCGGGGATAGGCGAGCAGTACTTC
>11|-|-|TRBJ1-1|TRBV6-1
CASSLQREAFF
TGTGCCAGCAGCTTACAGCGTGAAGCTTTCTTT
>16|TRBD1|-|TRBJ2-1|TRBV20-1
CSAIGYGTASYNEQFF
TGCAGTGCAATAGGGTATGGGACAGCCTCCTACAATGAGCAGTTCTTC
>12|-|-|TRBJ2-5|TRBV2
CASSQGKETQYF
TGTGCCAGCAGTCAGGGGAAAGAGACCCAGTACTTC
>13|-|many|TRBJ2-3|TRBV4-3
CASSQDRGDTQYF
TGCGCCAGCAGCCAAGATAGGGGGGATACGCAGTATTTT
>15|TRBD1|-|TRBJ1-1|TRBV5-1
CASKPTGGLNTEAFF
TGCGCCAGCAAACCGACAGGGGGTCTAAACACTGAAGCTTTCTTT
>16|-|-|TRBJ2-7|TRBV7-9
CASSPPFRASRGEQYF
TGTGCCAGCAGTCCCCCCTTCCGAGCTTCGAGGGGCGAGCAGTACTTC
>15|-|few|TRBJ2-7|TRBV7-2
CASSLVWGGAYEQYF
TGTGCCAGCAGCTTAGTTTGGGGCGGCGCCTACGAGCAGTACTTC
>13|-|many|TRBJ1-5|TRBV20-1
CSARGYSNQPQHF
TGCAGTGCCCGCGGGTATAGCAATCAGCCCCAGCATTTT
>15|TRBD1|-|TRBJ2-7|TRBV27
CASSLTGVFSYEQYF
TGTGCCAGCAGTCTGACAGGGGTTTTCTCCTACGAGCAGTACTTC
>12|-|-|TRBJ2-5|TRBV29-1
CSVERLRETQYF
TGCAGCGTTGAACGGCTGCGGGAGACCCAGTACTTC
>13|-|-|TRBJ2-7|TRBV27
CASSSILATEQYF
TGTGCCAGCAGTTCGATCCTGGCTACCGAGCAGTACTTC
>12|-|few|TRBJ2-1|TRBV12-3/TRBV12-4
CASTLLGNEQFF
TGTGCCAGCACCTTACTAGGCAATGAGCAGTTCTTC
>12|-|few|TRBJ2-5|TRBV20-1
CSAALASETQYF
TGCAGTGCTGCTCTAGCATCGGAGACCCAGTACTTC
>15|-|-|TRBJ2-2|TRBV29-1
CSVVAGGGRPGELFF
TGCAGCGTTGTAGCAGGGGGGGGTCGTCCCGGGGAGCTGTTTTTT
>15|-|-|TRBJ2-2|TRBV10-3
CASNRAGKNTGELFF
TGTGCCTCCAACCGGGCGGGGAAGAACACCGGGGAGCTGTTTTTT
>15|TRBD2|-|TRBJ2-1|TRBV28
CASSQPPGRPNEQFF
TGTGCCAGCAGCCAACCCCCCGGGAGGCCCAATGAGCAGTTCTTC
>16|-|once|TRBJ1-1|TRBV28
CASSLPPYAMNTEAFF
TGTGCCAGCAGTCTGCCTCCCTACGCAATGAACACTGAAGCTTTCTTT
>15|-|few|TRBJ2-7|TRBV4-2
CASSQETGDPYEQYF
TGTGCCAGCAGCCAAGAAACGGGGGACCCCTACGAGCAGTACTTC
>13|-|-|TRBJ2-7|TRBV14
CASREREYHEQYF
TGTGCCAGCAGAGAACGGGAGTACCACGAGCAGTACTTC
>18|TRBD1|few|TRBJ1-5|TRBV7-2
CASSSGTGTAYRYQPQHF
TGTGCCAGCAGCTCAGGGACAGGTACGGCCTATAGGTATCAGCCCCAGCATTTT
>12|TRBD1|once|TRBJ1-2|TRBV20-1
CSARETGGGYTF
TGCAGTGCTAGAGAGACAGGGGGTGGCTACACCTTC
>13|TRBD1|few|TRBJ1-2|TRBV27
CASSLTGLNGYTF
TGTGCCAGCAGTTTGACAGGGTTGAATGGCTACACCTTC
>18|TRBD1|-|TRBJ1-6|TRBV27
CASSLLFRTGLYNSPLHF
TGTGCCAGCAGTCTCCTCTTTAGGACAGGCCTCTATAATTCACCCCTCCACTTT
>14|-|-|TRBJ1-1|TRBV20-1
CSAIFGPMNTEAFF
TGCAGTGCTATCTTTGGGCCGATGAACACTGAAGCTTTCTTT
>14|TRBD2|-|TRBJ2-1|TRBV9
CASSASGTSGEQFF
TGTGCCAGCAGCGCCTCCGGGACTAGCGGTGAGCAGTTCTTC
>13|TRBD1|-|TRBJ1-2|TRBV18
CASSPSDRGRFTF
TGTGCCAGCTCACCTTCGGACAGGGGGCGTTTCACCTTC
>17|TRBD2|-|TRBJ2-1|TRBV4-3
CASSQDRATSGVNEQFF
TGCGCCAGCAGCCAAGATAGGGCGACTAGCGGGGTAAATGAGCAGTTCTTC
>16|-|many|TRBJ2-2|TRBV4-1
CASSPADMGIVGELFF
TGCGCCAGCAGCCCCGCGGACATGGGGATTGTGGGGGAGCTGTTTTTT
>15|-|-|TRBJ1-6|TRBV30
CAWSPGPTYVSPLHF
TGTGCCTGGAGTCCAGGGCCCACATACGTTTCACCCCTCCACTTT
>14|TRBD2|-|TRBJ2-7|TRBV4-2
CASSQASGSYEQYF
TGTGCCAGCAGCCAAGCGAGCGGGAGTTACGAGCAGTACTTC
>16|-|few|TRBJ2-5|TRBV5-1
CASSLRTNPLTETQYF
TGCGCCAGCAGCTTGCGGACTAACCCGCTAACCGAGACCCAGTACTTC
>15|TRBD1|once|TRBJ2-7|TRBV3-1
CGSSPGTGSSYEQYF
TGTGGCAGCAGCCCGGGGACAGGGAGCTCCTACGAGCAGTACTTC
>15|-|few|TRBJ1-2|TRBV4-1
CASSEPDRSNYGYTF
TGCGCCAGCAGCGAACCCGACAGGTCTAACTATGGCTACACCTTC
>16|TRBD2|-|TRBJ2-1|TRBV11-2
CASSLDLSGAYNEQFF
TGTGCCAGCAGCTTAGATCTAAGCGGGGCTTACAATGAGCAGTTCTTC
>18|TRBD2|-|TRBJ2-7|TRBV20-1
CSARDPGLAGGLGYEQYF
TGCAGTGCTAGAGACCCGGGACTAGCGGGAGGCCTAGGCTACGAGCAGTACTTC
>16|-|once|TRBJ2-7|TRBV3-1
CASSQDVGTSSYEQYF
TGTGCCAGCAGCCAAGACGTGGGGACTTCTTCCTACGAGCAGTACTTC
>14|-|few|TRBJ2-1|TRBV6-5
CASSSPGGLNEQFF
TGTGCCAGCAGTTCCCCCGGGGGGCTCAATGAGCAGTTCTTC
>13|TRBD1|-|TRBJ2-1|TRBV20-1
CSAPDRRDNEQFF
TGCAGTGCCCCGGACAGGAGAGACAATGAACAGTTCTTC